Each of the 3 T cell receptor beta chains below was sequenced from the same sample in a study of beta chain features in type 1 diabetes. Study observations and caveats: The study found moderately but significantly shorter TCRB CDR3s in all four CD4+ subsets of Type 1 diabetes patients.

What these receptors recognize is not known. Reverse transcribing all isolated RNA meant expressed TCRB transcripts were sequenced. Assay used: immunoSEQ multiplex PCR; TCRdb lists only in-frame clones, some missing. Of about 390,000 clones listed, about 10% were seen once; the top ten hold about 0.63%. The specimen was central memory CD4+ T cells from blood. The receptor source for this set is a man aged 25-45 years with type 1 diabetes.

The chain is built from TRBV27 and TRBJ1-1, with D possibly being TRBD1 (5 bases). The germline V and J ends were trimmed by 4 bases and 2 bases, with 11 bases remaining between them. CDR3 length: 14 residues. Per the germline V gene, CDR1 is MNHEY and CDR2 is SMNVEV (reference sequence). CDR3 amino acids: CASSWGPQNTEAFF. The CDR3 DNA sequence: TGTGCCAGCAGTTGGGGACCTCAAAACACTGAAGCTTTCTTT.

This clone was seen many times. CDR3 sequence: CASTGIVGELFF. CDR3 nucleotides: TGTGCCAGCACGGGAATAGTCGGGGAGCTGTTTTTT. The gene calls are TRBV27 and TRBJ2-2, with D possibly TRBD2 on 5 matching bases. Trimming removed 7 bases from V and 7 bases from J, with 10 bases in between. Germline V gives CDR1 MNHEY, CDR2 SMNVEV (reference sequence). This CDR3 is built from 12 residues.

The chain couples TRBV19 to TRBJ2-5, with D possibly TRBD2 on 5 matching bases. The J call may not be correct, given that the DNA end is closer to TRBJ2-7. CDR1 LNHDA and CDR2 SQIVND come from the germline V gene (reference sequence). The CDR3 is 13 amino acids. CDR3 bases: TGTGCCAGTAGCAGAGGCGGGCTGTACGAGCAGTACTTC. This gives the protein CASSRGGLYEQYF.